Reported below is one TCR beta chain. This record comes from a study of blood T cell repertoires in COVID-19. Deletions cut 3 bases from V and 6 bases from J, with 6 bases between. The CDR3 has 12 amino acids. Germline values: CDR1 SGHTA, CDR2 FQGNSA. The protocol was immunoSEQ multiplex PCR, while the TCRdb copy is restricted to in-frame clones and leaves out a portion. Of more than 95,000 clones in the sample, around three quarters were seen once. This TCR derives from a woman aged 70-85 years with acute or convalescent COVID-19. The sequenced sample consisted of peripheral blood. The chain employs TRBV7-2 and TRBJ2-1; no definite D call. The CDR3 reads CASSFDTNEQFF. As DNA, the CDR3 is TGTGCCAGCAGCTTTGACACCAATGAGCAGTTCTTC.